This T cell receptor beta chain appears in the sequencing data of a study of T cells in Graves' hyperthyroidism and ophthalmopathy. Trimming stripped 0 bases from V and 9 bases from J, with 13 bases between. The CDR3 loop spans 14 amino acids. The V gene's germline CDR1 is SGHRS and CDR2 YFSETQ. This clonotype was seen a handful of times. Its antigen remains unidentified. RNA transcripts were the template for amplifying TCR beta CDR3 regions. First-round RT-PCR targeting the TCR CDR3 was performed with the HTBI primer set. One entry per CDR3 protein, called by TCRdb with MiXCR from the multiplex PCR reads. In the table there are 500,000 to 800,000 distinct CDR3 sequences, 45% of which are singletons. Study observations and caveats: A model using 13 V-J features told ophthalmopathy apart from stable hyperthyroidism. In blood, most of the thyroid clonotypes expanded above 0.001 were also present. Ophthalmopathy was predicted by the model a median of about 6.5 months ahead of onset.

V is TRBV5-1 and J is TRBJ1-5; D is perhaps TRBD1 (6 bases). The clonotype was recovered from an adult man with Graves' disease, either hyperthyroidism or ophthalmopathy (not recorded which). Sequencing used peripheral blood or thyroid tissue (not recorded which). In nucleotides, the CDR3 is TGCGCCAGCAGCTTGGGGCAGGGGTCGTGGCCCCAGCATTTT. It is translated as CASSLGQGSWPQHF.